The 20 T cell receptor beta chains below were found in one sample sequenced in a study of blood T cell repertoires in COVID-19. The table came from immunoSEQ multiplex PCR; TCRdb's copy has only in-frame clones and leaves some out. The table shows under 250,000 clones, with roughly 84% occurring only once. Sequenced material: peripheral blood. The receptors were sampled from a woman in her twenties or thirties who had recovered from COVID-19.

CDR3 DNA sequence: TGTGCCAGCAGTTCTTTAGAGACCCAGTACTTC. Translated: CASSSLETQYF. The rearrangement joins TRBV6-6 to TRBJ2-5, with D uncertain. The germline gives CDR1 MNHNY, CDR2 SVGAGI (reference sequence). Trimming removed 4 bases at V and 4 bases at J, with 4 bases between. The CDR3 sequence is 11 residues long.

The chain employs TRBV6-5 and TRBJ2-1; 13 bases are a match to TRBD2. Looked up from germline, CDR1 is MNHEY and CDR2 is SVGAGI. CDR3 length: 16 amino acids. J gave up 7 bases and V 4 bases, and 7 bases lay outside the gene matches. CDR3 region: CASSLIRTSGSNEQFF. CDR3 nucleotides: TGTGCCAGCAGTTTAATCCGGACTAGCGGGAGTAATGAGCAGTTCTTC.

This chain uses TRBV5-4 with TRBJ1-2; 8 bases are a match to TRBD1. The J segment lost 10 bases and the V segment lost 4 bases, leaving 9 bases of the junction unmatched. The CDR3 consists of 13 residues. Germline V gene data show CDR1 as SGHNT and CDR2 as YYREEE (reference sequence). The DNA for the CDR3 is TGTGCCAGCAGCATAGGACAGGGACCTAACTACACCTTC. Residues: CASSIGQGPNYTF. The complete variable domain, with remaining parts taken from reference TRBV5-4 and TRBJ1-2, reads ETGVTQSPTHLIKTRGQQVTLRCSSQSGHNTVSWYQQALGQGPQFIFQYYREEENGRGNFPPRFSGLQFPNYSSELNVNALELDDSALYLCASSIGQGPNYTFGSGTRLTVV.

For the CDR3, the DNA is TGCGCCAGCAGCTTGGCCTTTGCGAATGAGCAGTTCTTC. Its protein product is CASSLAFANEQFF. V usage is TRBV5-1 and J usage is TRBJ2-1; D not certain. Trimming stripped 0 bases from V and 7 bases from J, with 8 bases between. The CDR3 contains 13 residues. Germline-derived CDR1 and CDR2 are SGHRS and YFSETQ. Variable domain in full (rest from reference TRBV5-1 and TRBJ2-1): KAGVTQTPRYLIKTRGQQVTLSCSPISGHRSVSWYQQTPGQGLQFLFEYFSETQRNKGNFPGRFSGRQFSNSRSEMNVSTLELGDSALYLCASSLAFANEQFFGPGTRLTVL.

J is TRBJ2-3 and V is TRBV7-8; D might be TRBD2 (7 bases). This CDR3 comprises 17 residues. The germline CDR1 and CDR2 sequences are SGHVS and FQNEAQ. Trimming removed 4 bases at V and 3 bases at J, with 20 bases between. As DNA, the CDR3 is TGTGCCAGCAGCTACCTAGGGGGGGAGAATGCGACAGATACGCAGTATTTT. It codes for CASSYLGGENATDTQYF.

By frequency in the sample, this clone is medium-sized (0.01 to 0.1%). The identical CDR3 is also encoded by other nucleotide sequences in the sample. The CDR3 coding sequence is TGTGCCAGCAGTTTACGGGTAGAGACCCAGTACTTC. It codes for CASSLRVETQYF. The chain joins TRBV12-3 or TRBV12-4 to TRBJ2-5, with D hard to call. V lost 2 bases and J lost 4, with 5 bases in between. The CDR3 consists of 12 residues.

The chain employs TRBV19 and TRBJ2-2; 10 bases agree with TRBD2. This CDR3 is 18 amino acids long. Germline lookup yields CDR1 LNHDA and CDR2 SQIVND (reference sequence). V dropped 3 bases and J dropped 5; count of bases not matched to a gene: 12. The CDR3 bases are TGTGCCAGTAGTATTAGGGTCCGCCTAGCGGGAGAAACCGGGGAGCTGTTTTTT. Translating it yields CASSIRVRLAGETGELFF.

The chain combines TRBV2 with TRBJ1-6, with 9 bases lining up with TRBD1. Germline CDR1 reads SNHLY; CDR2 reads FYNNEI. The CDR3 covers 14 residues. The junction had 8 bases not matched to a gene; V was cut back by 3 bases and J by 14 bases. The CDR3 DNA reads TGTGCCAGCAGTGACCGGACAGGGGAGGCGTCCCTCCACTTT. Encoded protein: CASSDRTGEASLHF.

This clone was seen just once. This chain connects TRBV27 to TRBJ2-7; 8 bases are shared with TRBD1. Looked up from germline, CDR1 is MNHEY and CDR2 is SMNVEV (reference sequence). This CDR3 contains 14 residues. V was clipped by 5 bases and J by 2 bases; unmatched bases: 5. CDR3 sequence (DNA): TGTGCCAGCAGTAGGGGACAGGATCCCTACGAGCAGTACTTC. It yields the protein CASSRGQDPYEQYF.

The chain combines TRBV5-5 with TRBJ1-1; 10 bases are shared with TRBD1. In germline, CDR1 is SGHKS, CDR2 YYEKEE (reference sequence). The CDR3 contains 13 residues. V was clipped by 3 bases and J by 5 bases; unmatched bases: 1. CDR3 DNA sequence: TGTGCCAGCAGCTCGGACAGGGGGACTGAAGCTTTCTTT. It specifies CASSSDRGTEAFF.

J is TRBJ2-3 and V is TRBV9, with 8 bases fitting TRBD1. The germline V gene encodes CDR1 SGDLS and CDR2 YYNGEE. CDR3 length: 17 amino acids. V was clipped by 0 bases and J by 2 bases; unmatched bases: 8. CDR3 sequence: CASSVATRQGATDTQYF. DNA for the CDR3: TGTGCCAGCAGCGTAGCTACCCGTCAGGGGGCCACAGATACGCAGTATTTT.

The sample holds one count of this clone. This chain connects TRBV28 to TRBJ2-3; 14 bases align to TRBD2. The CDR3 totals 17 residues. CDR1 is MDHEN and CDR2 is SYDVKM in the germline V gene. Trimming cost V 6 bases and J 1 base; bases outside gene matches: 6. CDR3 amino acids: CASRNPGLAGGTDTQYF. CDR3 nucleotides: TGTGCCAGCAGGAATCCGGGACTAGCGGGGGGCACAGATACGCAGTATTTT.

This chain joins TRBV28 and TRBJ2-3; D possibly corresponds to TRBD2 (7 bases). CDR3 size: 13 residues. The germline V gene has CDR1 MDHEN and CDR2 SYDVKM. The V end was cut by 8 bases, the J end by 2 bases, with 11 bases between. CDR3 nucleotides: TGTGCCAGCCACGGGGGGCCCACAGATACGCAGTATTTT. As protein: CASHGGPTDTQYF. Full variable domain (missing parts from reference TRBV28 and TRBJ2-3): DVKVTQSSRYLVKRTGEKVFLECVQDMDHENMFWYRQDPGLGLRLIYFSYDVKMKEKGDIPEGYSVSREKKERFSLILESASTNQTSMYLCASHGGPTDTQYFGPGTRLTVL.

V gene TRBV6-5 combines with J gene TRBJ2-2; TRBD2 matches at 11 bases. CDR3 length: 14 residues. Per the germline V gene, CDR1 is MNHEY and CDR2 is SVGAGI. The V segment lost 6 bases and the J segment 6 bases; nucleotides outside the gene matches: 3. The CDR3 region is CASRTSGDAGELFF. CDR3 in DNA: TGTGCCAGCAGGACTAGCGGGGACGCCGGGGAGCTGTTTTTT.

This clone has just a few counts. The CDR3 is CASSPEGGTEAFF. The CDR3 bases are TGCGCCAGCAGCCCAGAGGGGGGCACTGAAGCTTTCTTT. The chain uses TRBV4-1 and TRBJ1-1, with D possibly being TRBD1 (6 bases). V gave up 4 bases and J gave up 4 bases, with 10 bases separating them. This CDR3 contains 13 residues. CDR1 is MGHRA and CDR2 is YSYEKL in the germline V gene.

The genes are TRBV6-6 and TRBJ1-5; tentatively, D is TRBD1 (6 bases). Germline assignment: CDR1 MNHNY and CDR2 SVGAGI (reference sequence). With 7 bases removed from V and 7 bases from J, the gap between germline ends came to 17 bases. This CDR3 has 14 residues. This chain's CDR3 is CASITGMGSQPQHF. For the CDR3, the DNA is TGTGCCAGCATTACAGGGATGGGGAGCCAGCCCCAGCATTTT.

The rearrangement links TRBV7-9 to TRBJ2-3; D is possibly TRBD1 (5 bases). CDR3 length: 13 residues. The germline CDR1 and CDR2 sequences are SEHNR and FQNEAQ (reference sequence). Trimming cost V 4 bases and J 6 bases, with 11 bases left between them. The CDR3 loop reads CASSSPGMDTQYF. CDR3 sequence (DNA): TGTGCCAGCAGCTCCCCAGGGATGGATACGCAGTATTTT.

V usage is TRBV10-2 and J usage is TRBJ2-2, with 9 nucleotides matching TRBD1. This CDR3 spans 15 amino acids. V gave up 8 bases and J gave up 4 bases; unmatched junction bases: 8. Per the germline V gene, CDR1 is WSHSY and CDR2 is SAAADI. CDR3: CASGRGTGSTGELFF. The CDR3 coding sequence is TGCGCCAGCGGACGCGGGACAGGGAGCACCGGGGAGCTGTTTTTT.

The rearrangement uses TRBV7-3 and TRBJ2-2; the match to TRBD2 covers 15 bases. The junction had 5 bases not matched to a gene; V was cut back by 8 bases and J by 7 bases. The CDR3 spans 15 residues. CDR1 and CDR2 from the germline V gene are SGHTA and FQGTGA. The CDR3 DNA reads TGTGCCAGCGGACTAGCGGGAGGGCTTGGCGGGGAGCTGTTTTTT. Its translation: CASGLAGGLGGELFF.

The chain has TRBV12-3 or TRBV12-4 and TRBJ2-1; 7 bases line up with TRBD2. This CDR3 is 13 amino acids long. V lost 5 bases to trimming and J lost 15 bases; unmatched junction nucleotides: 13. Written as DNA, the CDR3 is TGTGCCAGCAGTGAAGACAGCGGGGCCCAACGGTTCTTC. It is translated as CASSEDSGAQRFF.